The TCR beta chain under discussion was sequenced for a study of T cells after yellow fever vaccination. V was pared by 3 bases and J by 7 bases, with 4 bases of the junction left unmatched. CDR3 length: 14 amino acids. Germline V lookup: CDR1 SGHVS, CDR2 FQNEAQ. Many counts were recorded for this clonotype. MiXCR, applied by TCRdb to the 5' RACE reads, yields one record per CDR3 protein. The sample shows 450,000 to 650,000 distinct CDR3 sequences, about 13% of them seen only once. This receptor was taken from a man aged 25 to 40 who received the YFV17D yellow fever vaccine. Here the sequenced sample was PBMCs, taken on the day of the yellow fever booster vaccination. The chain employs TRBV7-8 and TRBJ2-1, with 9 bases identical to TRBD2. For the CDR3, the DNA is TGTGCCAGCAGCTTTGCGGGAGGGACAAATGAGCAGTTCTTC. Encoded protein: CASSFAGGTNEQFF.